The entry below gives a single T cell receptor beta chain sequence along with its context. This clonotype was counted between two and nine times. The specificity of this receptor is unknown. No per-base quality is available; no much larger clone lies one base away. The data belong to a study of T-cell memory formation after mild COVID-19 (dated by TCRdb to about 2021). Study-level background: Most TCR sequence clusters were specific to one of the two donors. In a couple of donors, T-cell clones that expanded and contracted after mild COVID-19 were followed by sequencing TCRalpha and TCRbeta repertoires longitudinally. The cohort comprised two young, previously healthy adult volunteers, one female and one male. Broader findings and caveats from the paper: The study included only a couple of mild cases, and larger cohorts that include severe cases with pre-infection samples were judged to be necessary. Clones that contracted from day 15 to 85 showed balanced CD4/CD8 phenotypes, whereas a second wave of clones that expanded from day 15 to 37 leaned towards CD4+. The second-wave clones that peaked on day 37 were not confirmed to be SARS-CoV-2 specific. Some responding clones were detected in pre-infection memory, suggesting pre-existing cross-reactive memory T cells joined the SARS-CoV-2 response. Contracting CD4+ clones were located mainly in the CM and EM memory subsets, whereas CD8+ clones were found to be enriched in EMRA.

Sequenced on an Illumina NovaSeq 6000. Using 5'RACE with constant-segment primers, TCRalpha and TCRbeta cDNA libraries were constructed, with sample barcodes and unique molecular identifiers added in the process. Trizol reagent was used to extract RNA from every sample. Libraries were amplified in two PCR steps, with a second sample barcode and Illumina TruSeq adapters added in the second step. Sequencing of the libraries was done on an Illumina NovaSeq, producing 2 x 150 bp paired-end reads. Per the authors' processing: Demultiplexing of reads and collapsing into UMI-guided consensus sequences were performed with migec v1.2.7. Using mixcr v2.1.11, UMI consensuses were aligned to TRA and TRB V and J templates and then assembled into clonotypes. A clonotype was counted as expanded or contracted only if both edgeR and NoisET called the change significant, with noise models trained on biological replicates. For edgeR calls, the thresholds were a false discovery rate-adjusted p below 0.01 and a log2 fold-change of 1. As an exploratory analysis of dynamics, max-normalized trajectories of the 1000 most abundant clonotypes were examined by PCA with hierarchical clustering. Separately sequenced CD4+ and CD8+ repertoires were used to assign the CD4 or CD8 phenotype of responding clones. TCRdb took the public reads, trimmed them with fastp at Q25, ran MiXCR for clone calling and kept in-frame beta chains. CDR3 protein sequences are deduplicated, and each keeps its most common genes and DNA. TCRdb's processing, not the study's, gives the V and J calls here. The sample has some 290,000 distinct CDR3 sequences on record, 16% of them singletons. Jointly, the top ten make up around 23% of the sample.

PBMCs were isolated by Ficoll-Paque density gradient centrifugation. V has 1 base trimmed and J has 4 bases trimmed; junction bases matching no gene number 6. Looking up the germline V gene yields CDR1 SGHTA and CDR2 FQGNSA. CDR3 length: 15 amino acids, cysteine to phenylalanine. The entry retains the CDR3 DNA only, 45 bases that are in frame from base 1. The chain is assembled from TRBV7-2 and TRBJ2-5; 7 nucleotides in the junction match TRBD2. Sequenced: PBMCs or a T cell subset sorted from them (not recorded which). This receptor was obtained from a man between 18 and 29 years old who had mild COVID-19 (a few samples of this study predate the infection). The sample titles of this study are shuffled in the database, so cell type and time point are left out; the donor was told from shared clones. The nucleotide sequence is given as TGTGCCAGCAGCTTAGAGGCTTGGGAGGGAGAGACCCAGTACTTC. The resulting protein is CASSLEAWEGETQYF.